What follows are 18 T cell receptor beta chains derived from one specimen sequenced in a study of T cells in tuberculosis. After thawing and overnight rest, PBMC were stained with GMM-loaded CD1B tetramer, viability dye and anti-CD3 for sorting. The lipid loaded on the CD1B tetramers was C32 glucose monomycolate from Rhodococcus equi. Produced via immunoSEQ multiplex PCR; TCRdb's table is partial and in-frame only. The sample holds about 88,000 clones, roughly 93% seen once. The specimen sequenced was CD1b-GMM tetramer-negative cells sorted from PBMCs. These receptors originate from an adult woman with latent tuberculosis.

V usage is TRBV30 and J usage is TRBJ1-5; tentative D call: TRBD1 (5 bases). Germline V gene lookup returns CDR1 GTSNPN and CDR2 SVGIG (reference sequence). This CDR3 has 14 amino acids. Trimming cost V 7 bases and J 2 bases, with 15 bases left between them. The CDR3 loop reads CAYTTVAGNQPQHF. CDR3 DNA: TGTGCCTACACGACAGTGGCAGGCAATCAGCCCCAGCATTTT. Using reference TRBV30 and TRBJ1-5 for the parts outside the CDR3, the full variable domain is SQTIHQWPATLVQPVGSPLSLECTVEGTSNPNLYWYRQAAGRGLQLLFYSVGIGQISSEVPQNLSASRPQDRQFILSSKKLLLSDSGFYLCAYTTVAGNQPQHFGDGTRLSIL.

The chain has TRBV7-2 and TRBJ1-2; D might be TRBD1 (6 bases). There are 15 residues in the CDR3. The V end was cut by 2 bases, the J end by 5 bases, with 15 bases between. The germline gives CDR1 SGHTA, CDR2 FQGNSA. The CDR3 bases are TGTGCCAGCAGCTTACCCCAGGGGCAAAGTTATGGCTACACCTTC. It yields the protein CASSLPQGQSYGYTF.

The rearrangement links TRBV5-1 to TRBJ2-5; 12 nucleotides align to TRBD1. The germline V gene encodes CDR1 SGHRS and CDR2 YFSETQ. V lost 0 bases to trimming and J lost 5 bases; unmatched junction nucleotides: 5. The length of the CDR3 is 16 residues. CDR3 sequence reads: CASSLAGTGGFETQYF. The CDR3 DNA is TGCGCCAGCAGCTTGGCCGGGACAGGGGGCTTTGAGACCCAGTACTTC.

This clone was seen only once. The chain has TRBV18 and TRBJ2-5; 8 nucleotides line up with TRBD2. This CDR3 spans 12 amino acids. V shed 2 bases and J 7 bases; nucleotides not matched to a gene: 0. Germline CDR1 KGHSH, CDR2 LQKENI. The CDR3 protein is CASSPAGGTQYF. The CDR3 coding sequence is TGTGCCAGCTCACCAGCGGGGGGGACCCAGTACTTC.

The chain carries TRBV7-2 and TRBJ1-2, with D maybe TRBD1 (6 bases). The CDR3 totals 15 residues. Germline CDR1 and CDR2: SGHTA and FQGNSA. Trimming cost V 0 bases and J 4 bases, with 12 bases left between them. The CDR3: CASSLASGQIYGYTF. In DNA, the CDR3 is TGTGCCAGCAGCTTAGCTTCGGGACAAATCTATGGCTACACCTTC.

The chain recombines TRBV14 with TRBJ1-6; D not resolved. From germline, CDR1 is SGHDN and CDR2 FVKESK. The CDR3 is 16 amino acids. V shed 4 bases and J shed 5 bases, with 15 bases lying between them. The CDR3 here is CASSLFPGGNNSPLHF. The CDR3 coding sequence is TGTGCCAGCAGCCTTTTCCCGGGCGGGAATAATTCACCCCTCCACTTT.

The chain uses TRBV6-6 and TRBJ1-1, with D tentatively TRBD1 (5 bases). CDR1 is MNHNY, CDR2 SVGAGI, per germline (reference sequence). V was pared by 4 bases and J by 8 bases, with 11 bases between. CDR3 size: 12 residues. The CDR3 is CASSFRQIEAFF. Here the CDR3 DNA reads TGTGCCAGCAGTTTCCGACAGATCGAAGCTTTCTTT.

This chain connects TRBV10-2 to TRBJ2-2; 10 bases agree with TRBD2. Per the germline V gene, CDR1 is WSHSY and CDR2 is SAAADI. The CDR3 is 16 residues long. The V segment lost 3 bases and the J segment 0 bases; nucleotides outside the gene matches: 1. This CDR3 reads CASSETSGANTGELFF. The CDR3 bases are TGCGCCAGCAGTGAAACTAGCGGGGCGAACACCGGGGAGCTGTTTTTT.

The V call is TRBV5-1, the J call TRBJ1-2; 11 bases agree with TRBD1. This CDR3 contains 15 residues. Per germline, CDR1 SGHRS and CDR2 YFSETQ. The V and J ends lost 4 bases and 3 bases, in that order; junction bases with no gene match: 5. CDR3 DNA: TGCGCCAGCAGCGGCCGGGACAGGGGGGACTATGGCTACACCTTC. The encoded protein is CASSGRDRGDYGYTF.

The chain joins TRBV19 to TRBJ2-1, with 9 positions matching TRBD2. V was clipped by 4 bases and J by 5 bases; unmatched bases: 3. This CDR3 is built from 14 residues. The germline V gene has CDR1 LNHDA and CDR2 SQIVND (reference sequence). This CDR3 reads CASSNQRGDNEQFF. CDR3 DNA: TGTGCCAGTAGTAACCAGCGGGGGGACAATGAGCAGTTCTTC.

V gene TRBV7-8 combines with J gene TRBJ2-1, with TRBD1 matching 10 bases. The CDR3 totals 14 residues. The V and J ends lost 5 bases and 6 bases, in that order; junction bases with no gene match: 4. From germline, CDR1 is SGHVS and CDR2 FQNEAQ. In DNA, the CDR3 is TGTGCCAGCAGCCTTAGGACAGGGGGCAATGAGCAGTTCTTC. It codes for CASSLRTGGNEQFF.

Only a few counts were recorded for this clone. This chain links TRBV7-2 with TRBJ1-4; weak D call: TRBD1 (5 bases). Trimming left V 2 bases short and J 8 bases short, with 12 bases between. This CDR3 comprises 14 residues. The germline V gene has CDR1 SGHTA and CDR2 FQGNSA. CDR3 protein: CASSLNGGVEKLFF. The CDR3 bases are TGTGCCAGCAGCTTAAATGGGGGGGTGGAAAAACTGTTTTTT.

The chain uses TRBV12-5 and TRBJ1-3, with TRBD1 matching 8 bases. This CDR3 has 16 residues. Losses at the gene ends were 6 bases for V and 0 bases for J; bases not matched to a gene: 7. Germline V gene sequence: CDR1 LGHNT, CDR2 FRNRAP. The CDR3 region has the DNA TGTGCTAGTGGCCTCGGACAGGGTATCTCTGGAAACACCATATATTTT. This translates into CASGLGQGISGNTIYF.

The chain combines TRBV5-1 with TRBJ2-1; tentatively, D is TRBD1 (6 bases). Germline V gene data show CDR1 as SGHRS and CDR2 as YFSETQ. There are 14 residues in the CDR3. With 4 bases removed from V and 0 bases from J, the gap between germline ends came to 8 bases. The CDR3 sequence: CASSPDSSYNEQFF. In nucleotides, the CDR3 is TGCGCCAGCAGCCCGGACAGCTCCTACAATGAGCAGTTCTTC.

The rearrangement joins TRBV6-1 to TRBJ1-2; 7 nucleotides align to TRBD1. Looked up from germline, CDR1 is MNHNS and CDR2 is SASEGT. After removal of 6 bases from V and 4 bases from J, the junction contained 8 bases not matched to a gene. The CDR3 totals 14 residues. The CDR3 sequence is CASSPTGQLYGYTF. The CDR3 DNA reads TGTGCCAGCAGCCCCACGGGACAGCTCTATGGCTACACCTTC.

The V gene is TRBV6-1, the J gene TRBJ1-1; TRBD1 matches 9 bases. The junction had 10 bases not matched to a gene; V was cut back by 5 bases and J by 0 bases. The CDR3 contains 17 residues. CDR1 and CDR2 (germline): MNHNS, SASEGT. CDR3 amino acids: CASSKGQGLLMNTEAFF. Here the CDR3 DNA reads TGTGCCAGCAGTAAAGGACAGGGGCTCCTGATGAACACTGAAGCTTTCTTT.

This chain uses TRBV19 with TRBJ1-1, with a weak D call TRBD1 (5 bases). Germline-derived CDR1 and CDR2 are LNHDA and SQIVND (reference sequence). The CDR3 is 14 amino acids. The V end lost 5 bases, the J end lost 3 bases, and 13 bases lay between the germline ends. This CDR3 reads CASSLWSGDTEAFF. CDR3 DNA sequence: TGTGCCAGTAGTTTATGGTCGGGGGACACTGAAGCTTTCTTT.

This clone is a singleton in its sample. The CDR3 bases are TGTGCCAGCAGTGAAAGGGGTTGGGAGCTGTTTTTT. Its protein is CASSERGWELFF. V is TRBV2 and J is TRBJ2-2; D is possibly TRBD1 (5 bases). This CDR3 region has 12 residues. Germline V gene lookup returns CDR1 SNHLY and CDR2 FYNNEI. V lost 2 bases and J 9 bases, leaving 7 bases between the germline ends.